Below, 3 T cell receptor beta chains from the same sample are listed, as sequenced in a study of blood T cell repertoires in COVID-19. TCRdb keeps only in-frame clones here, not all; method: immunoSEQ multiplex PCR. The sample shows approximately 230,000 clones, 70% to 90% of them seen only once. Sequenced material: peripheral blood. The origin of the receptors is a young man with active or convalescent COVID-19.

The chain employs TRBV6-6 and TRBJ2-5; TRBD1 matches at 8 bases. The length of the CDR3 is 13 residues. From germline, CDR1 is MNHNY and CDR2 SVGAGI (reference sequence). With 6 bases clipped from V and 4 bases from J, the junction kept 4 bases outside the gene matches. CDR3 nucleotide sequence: TGTGCCAGCAGAGAGGGACAGGTAGAGACCCAGTACTTC. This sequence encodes CASREGQVETQYF.

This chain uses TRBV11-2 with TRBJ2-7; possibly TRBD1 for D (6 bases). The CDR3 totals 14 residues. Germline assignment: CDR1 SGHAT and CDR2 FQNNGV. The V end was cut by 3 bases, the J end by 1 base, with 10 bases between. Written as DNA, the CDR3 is TGTGCCAGCAGCTTCAACAGGGAGTCCTACGAGCAGTACTTC. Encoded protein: CASSFNRESYEQYF.

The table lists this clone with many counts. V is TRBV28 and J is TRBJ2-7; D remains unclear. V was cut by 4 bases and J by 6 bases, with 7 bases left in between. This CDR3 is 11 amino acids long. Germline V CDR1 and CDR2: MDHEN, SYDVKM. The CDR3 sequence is CASSYSSEQYF. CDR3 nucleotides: TGTGCCAGCAGTTACTCTAGCGAGCAGTACTTC.